The clone carrying this TCR beta chain showed up many times. Distinct nucleotide sequences in the sample also encode this CDR3. Thyroid surgery had not been preceded by any treatment in any patient. The CDR3 extends over 16 amino acids. Trimming left V 3 bases short and J 0 bases short, with 15 bases between. Germline CDR1 and CDR2: SGHKS and YYEKEE (reference sequence). TCRdb re-analyzed the PCR reads through MiXCR. The sample contains under 20,000 clones, 34% of which appear only once. This entry comes from a study of metastatic and nonmetastatic thyroid tumors. The chain employs TRBV5-5 and TRBJ1-1; no clear D. Sequencing input: tumor tissue. The receptor was derived from a female donor with papillary thyroid cancer or a benign thyroid nodule (not recorded which). Some clones in this sample may be carry-over from other donors' samples. The CDR3 nucleotides read TGTGCCAGCAGCTCGACTTACAGAGGGTTGAACACTGAAGCTTTCTTT. Its translation is CASSSTYRGLNTEAFF. The complete variable domain, with remaining parts taken from reference TRBV5-5 and TRBJ1-1, reads DAGVTQSPTHLIKTRGQQVTLRCSPISGHKSVSWYQQVLGQGPQFIFQYYEKEERGRGNFPDRFSARQFPNYSSELNVNALLLGDSALYLCASSSTYRGLNTEAFFGQGTRLTVV.